This T cell receptor beta chain was recorded in a study of cytomegalovirus exposure and HLA in healthy donors. Participants comprised healthy donors of bone marrow. The PCR made use of 60 Vbeta and 13 Jbeta primers. Assay used: immunoSEQ multiplex PCR; TCRdb lists only in-frame clones, some missing. The repertoire holds 150,000 to 200,000 clones, with roughly 85% as singletons. With V trimmed by 7 bases and J by 7 bases, 9 bases remained unmatched. Germline V gene sequence: CDR1 MNHNS, CDR2 SASEGT. The CDR3 extends over 14 amino acids. This receptor was obtained from a woman aged 45-65 years in good health and CMV-seronegative. Sequenced: PBMCs. V usage is TRBV6-1 and J usage is TRBJ2-1; 8 positions match TRBD1. The CDR3 nucleotides are TGTGCCAGCATGGGGGGACAGGAGATAAATGAGCAGTTCTTC. Encoded protein: CASMGGQEINEQFF.